These T cell receptor beta chains were read from a single sample in a study of T cell changes during pregnancy in multiple sclerosis. The data were produced by immunoSEQ multiplex PCR, yet TCRdb's version contains in-frame clones alone and is incomplete. The data contain about 13,000 clones, 88% of them singletons. The sequenced sample was CD8+ T cells from peripheral blood mononuclear cells, obtained in the first trimester of pregnancy. All receptors come from a female donor with multiple sclerosis, enrolled in a pregnancy study. Each CDR3 is given with its conserved first and last residue. D genes are given only for firm matches. Clone size, where shown, is once, few, many, or a class for clones that have expanded.

d_call	clone_size	v_call	j_call	cdr3_aa	cdr3_nt
NA	NA	TRBV7-2	TRBJ2-3	CASSFFTDTQYF	TGTGCCAGCAGCTTCTTTACAGATACGCAGTATTTT
NA	NA	TRBV13	TRBJ1-5	CASSIQGGNQPQHF	TGTGCCAGCAGCATCCAGGGTGGCAATCAGCCCCAGCATTTT
TRBD2	NA	TRBV6-1	TRBJ2-3	CASSELGGGADTQYF	TGTGCCAGCAGTGAATTGGGCGGGGGGGCAGATACGCAGTATTTT
TRBD1	NA	TRBV5-1	TRBJ1-2	CASSLGAPGTGYGYTF	TGCGCCAGCAGCTTGGGGGCACCCGGGACAGGCTATGGCTACACCTTC
NA	NA	TRBV13	TRBJ2-6	CASSANLGLYSGANVLTF	TGTGCCAGCAGCGCCAACCTGGGACTCTACTCTGGGGCCAACGTCCTGACTTTC
NA	once	TRBV6-1	TRBJ2-7	CASSPEDYFGARGYF	TGTGCCAGCAGCCCCGAGGACTATTTCGGGGCCCGCGGGTACTTC
NA	NA	TRBV7-9	TRBJ2-7	CASTGDGQYF	TGTGCCAGCACAGGGGACGGGCAGTACTTC
TRBD2	NA	TRBV13	TRBJ2-3	CASSLIRGGSDTQYF	TGTGCCAGCAGCTTAATCCGGGGGGGCTCAGATACGCAGTATTTT
NA	NA	TRBV7-9	TRBJ1-6	CASSLVQLNSPLHF	TGTGCCAGCAGCTTAGTACAGTTAAATTCACCCCTCCACTTT
NA	NA	TRBV30	TRBJ1-1	CAWSTPRDIPWAEAFF	TGTGCCTGGAGTACACCTAGGGACATCCCTTGGGCTGAAGCTTTCTTT
TRBD2	once	TRBV4-3	TRBJ2-1	CASSQDLAGGYNEQFF	TGCGCCAGCAGCCAAGATCTAGCGGGGGGGTACAATGAGCAGTTCTTC
TRBD1	NA	TRBV11-3	TRBJ2-3	CASSRRTGGIDTQYF	TGTGCCAGCAGCCGGCGGACAGGGGGTATAGATACGCAGTATTTT
NA	NA	TRBV9	TRBJ1-2	CASSPGTHIYGYTF	TGTGCCAGCAGCCCCGGGACACACATTTATGGCTACACCTTC
TRBD1	NA	TRBV6-4	TRBJ2-3	CASSSGTGGTDTQYF	TGTGCCAGCAGTTCCGGGACAGGGGGCACAGATACGCAGTATTTT
NA	NA	TRBV4-3	TRBJ1-1	CASSQIRGKAEAFF	TGCGCCAGCAGCCAAATCAGGGGAAAGGCTGAAGCTTTCTTT
TRBD1	NA	TRBV7-9	TRBJ2-1	CASRLGQGYNEQFF	TGTGCCAGCAGATTGGGACAGGGGTACAATGAGCAGTTCTTC
NA	NA	TRBV25-1	TRBJ1-3	CASSPKGGSPGNTIYF	TGTGCCAGCAGCCCGAAGGGGGGGTCCCCTGGAAACACCATATATTTT
TRBD1	NA	TRBV6-6	TRBJ2-7	CASSSDREAHEQYF	TGTGCCAGCAGTTCGGACAGGGAGGCCCACGAGCAGTACTTC
NA	NA	TRBV2	TRBJ1-5	CASSLTVGNQPQHF	TGTGCCAGCAGTCTGACAGTGGGCAATCAGCCCCAGCATTTT
NA	NA	TRBV6-4	TRBJ2-2	CASSTRQVNTGELFF	TGTGCCAGCAGTACCCGACAGGTTAACACCGGGGAGCTGTTTTTT
NA	NA	TRBV4-1	TRBJ1-1	CASSQGPNTEAFF	TGCGCCAGCAGCCAAGGGCCGAACACTGAAGCTTTCTTT
NA	NA	TRBV21-1	TRBJ1-5	CASSKSRTGKEDRQPQHF	TGTGCCAGCAGCAAATCGCGGACAGGGAAAGAGGATCGTCAGCCCCAGCATTTT
NA	NA	TRBV9	TRBJ1-1	CASSVAGAGRTEAFF	TGTGCCAGCAGCGTAGCTGGAGCGGGGAGAACTGAAGCTTTCTTT
NA	NA	TRBV27	TRBJ1-4	CASSSQGMQGEKLFF	TGTGCCAGCAGTTCACAGGGAATGCAGGGTGAAAAACTGTTTTTT
TRBD1	once	TRBV19	TRBJ1-5	CASSMDRGIYSNQPQHF	TGTGCCAGTAGTATGGACAGGGGAATTTATAGCAATCAGCCCCAGCATTTT
TRBD2	NA	TRBV4-2	TRBJ2-3	CASSQDLGGADTQYF	TGTGCCAGCAGCCAAGATCTCGGGGGGGCAGATACGCAGTATTTT
TRBD1	NA	TRBV4-3	TRBJ2-3	CASSHSGQGATDTQYF	TGCGCCAGCAGCCACTCGGGACAGGGGGCGACAGATACGCAGTATTTT
NA	NA	TRBV19	TRBJ2-5	CASSWGGGTQYF	TGTGCCTCAAGCTGGGGGGGCGGGACCCAGTACTTC
NA	medium-sized	TRBV5-8	TRBJ2-1	CASSLALNEQFF	TGTGCCAGCAGCTTGGCCCTAAATGAGCAGTTCTTC
TRBD2	NA	TRBV4-3	TRBJ2-7	CASSQEASGAYEQYF	TGCGCCAGCAGCCAAGAGGCTAGCGGCGCCTACGAGCAGTACTTC